Described below is a single T cell receptor (beta chain) sequence and its context. What it recognizes is unknown. This entry is derived from a study of T cell responses to AZD1222 COVID-19 vaccine. General study points: Spike-specific TCR repertoires showed rising breadth and depth after two AZD1222 doses.

Repertoires were generated with immunoSEQ multiplex PCR, while TCRdb's copy carries only in-frame clones and drops some. There are 60,000 to 65,000 clones in the sample; less than 90% occur only once, and roughly 7.3% lies in the top ten. Sequenced here: peripheral blood, sampled on day 0 of AZD1222 vaccination. The clonotype comes from an adult in good health.

CDR3 residues: CASSAFGGETQYF. The CDR3 bases are TGTGCCAGCAGCGCTTTCGGGGGAGAGACCCAGTACTTC. This chain connects TRBV9 to TRBJ2-5, with D possibly TRBD2 on 6 matching bases. The CDR3 runs 13 residues. V lost 3 bases and J lost 4, with 10 bases in between. CDR1 and CDR2 from the germline V gene are SGDLS and YYNGEE.